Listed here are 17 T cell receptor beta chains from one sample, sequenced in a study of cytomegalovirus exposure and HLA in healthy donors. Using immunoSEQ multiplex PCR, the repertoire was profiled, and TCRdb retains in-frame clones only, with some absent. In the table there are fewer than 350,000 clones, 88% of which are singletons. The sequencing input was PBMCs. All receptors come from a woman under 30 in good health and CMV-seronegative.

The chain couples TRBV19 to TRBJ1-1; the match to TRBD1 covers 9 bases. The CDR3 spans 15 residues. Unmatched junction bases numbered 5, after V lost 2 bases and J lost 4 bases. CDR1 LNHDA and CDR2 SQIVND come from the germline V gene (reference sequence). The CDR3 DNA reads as TGTGCCAGTAGTATAATCGGACAGGGGAGCACTGAAGCTTTCTTT. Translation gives CASSIIGQGSTEAFF.

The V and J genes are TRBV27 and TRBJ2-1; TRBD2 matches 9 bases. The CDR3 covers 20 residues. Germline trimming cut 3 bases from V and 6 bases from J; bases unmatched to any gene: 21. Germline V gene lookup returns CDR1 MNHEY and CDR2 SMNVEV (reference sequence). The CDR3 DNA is TGTGCCAGCAGTTTCCAGAATTCGCAGGGACTAGCCGGGGTCCTCAATGAGCAGTTCTTC. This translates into CASSFQNSQGLAGVLNEQFF.

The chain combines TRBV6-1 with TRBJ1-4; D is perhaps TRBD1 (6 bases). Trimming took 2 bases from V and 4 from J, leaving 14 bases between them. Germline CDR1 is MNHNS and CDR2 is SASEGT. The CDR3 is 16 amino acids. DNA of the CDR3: TGTGCCAGCAGTGAAACCACAGGGTCGGGTAATGAAAAACTGTTTTTT. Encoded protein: CASSETTGSGNEKLFF.

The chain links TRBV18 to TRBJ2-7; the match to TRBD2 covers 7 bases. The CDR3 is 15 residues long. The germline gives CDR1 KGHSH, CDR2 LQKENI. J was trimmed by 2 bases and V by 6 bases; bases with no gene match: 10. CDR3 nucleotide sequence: TGTGCCAGCTCCCCTACTAGCGTGGCAACCTACGAGCAGTACTTC. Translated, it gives CASSPTSVATYEQYF.

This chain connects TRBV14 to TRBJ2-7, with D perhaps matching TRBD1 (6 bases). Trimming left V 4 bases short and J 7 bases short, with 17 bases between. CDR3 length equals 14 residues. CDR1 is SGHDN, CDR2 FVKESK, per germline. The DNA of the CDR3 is TGTGCCAGCAGCCCCAACAGGGCGCTGGGGGAGCAGTACTTC. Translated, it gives CASSPNRALGEQYF.

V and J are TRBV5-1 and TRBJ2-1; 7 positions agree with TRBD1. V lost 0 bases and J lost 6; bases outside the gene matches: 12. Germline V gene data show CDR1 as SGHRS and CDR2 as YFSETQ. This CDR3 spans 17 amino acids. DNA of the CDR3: TGCGCCAGCAGCTTGGAAACAGGGGTGAGGTTCAGCAATGAGCAGTTCTTC. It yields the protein CASSLETGVRFSNEQFF.

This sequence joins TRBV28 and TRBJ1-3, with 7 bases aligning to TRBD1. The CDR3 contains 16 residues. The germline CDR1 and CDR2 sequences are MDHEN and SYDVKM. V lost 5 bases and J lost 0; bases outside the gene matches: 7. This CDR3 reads CASSAHQGDSGNTIYF. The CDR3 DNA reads TGTGCCAGCAGTGCACATCAGGGGGACTCTGGAAACACCATATATTTT.

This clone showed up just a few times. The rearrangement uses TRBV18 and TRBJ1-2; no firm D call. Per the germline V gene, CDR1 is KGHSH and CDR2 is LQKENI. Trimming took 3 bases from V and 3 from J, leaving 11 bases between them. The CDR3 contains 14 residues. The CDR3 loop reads CASSPRLRDYGYTF. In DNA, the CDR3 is TGTGCCAGCTCACCCAGGTTGAGGGACTATGGCTACACCTTC.

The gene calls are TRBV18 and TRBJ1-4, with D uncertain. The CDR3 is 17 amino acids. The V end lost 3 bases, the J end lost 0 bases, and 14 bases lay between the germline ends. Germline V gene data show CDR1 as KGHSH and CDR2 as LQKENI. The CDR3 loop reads CASSPRAGIATNEKLFF. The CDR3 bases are TGTGCCAGCTCACCGAGGGCAGGCATAGCAACTAATGAAAAACTGTTTTTT.

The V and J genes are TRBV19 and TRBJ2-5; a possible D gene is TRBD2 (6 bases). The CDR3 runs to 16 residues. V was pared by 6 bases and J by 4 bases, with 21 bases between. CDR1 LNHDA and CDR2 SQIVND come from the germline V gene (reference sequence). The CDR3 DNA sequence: TGTGCCAGTAGCGCGCAACGGGAGCCCACAGGAGAGACCCAGTACTTC. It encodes CASSAQREPTGETQYF.

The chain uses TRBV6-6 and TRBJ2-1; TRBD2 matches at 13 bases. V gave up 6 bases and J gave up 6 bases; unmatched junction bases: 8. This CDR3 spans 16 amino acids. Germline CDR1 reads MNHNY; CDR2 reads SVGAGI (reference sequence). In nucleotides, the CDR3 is TGTGCCAGCAGGGATCCGGGACTAGCGGGATTCAATGAGCAGTTCTTC. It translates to CASRDPGLAGFNEQFF.

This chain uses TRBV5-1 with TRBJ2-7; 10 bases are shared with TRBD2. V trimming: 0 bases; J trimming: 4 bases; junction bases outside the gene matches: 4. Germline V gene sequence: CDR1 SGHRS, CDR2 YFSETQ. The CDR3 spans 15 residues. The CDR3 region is CASSLVGTSAYEQYF. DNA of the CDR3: TGCGCCAGCAGCTTGGTTGGGACTAGCGCATACGAGCAGTACTTC.

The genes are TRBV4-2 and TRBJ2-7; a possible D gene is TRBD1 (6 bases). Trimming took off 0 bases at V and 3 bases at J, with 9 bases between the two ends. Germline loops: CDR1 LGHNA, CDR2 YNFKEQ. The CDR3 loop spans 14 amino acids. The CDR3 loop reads CASSQDTGIYEQYF. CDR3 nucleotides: TGTGCCAGCAGCCAAGATACAGGGATCTACGAGCAGTACTTC.

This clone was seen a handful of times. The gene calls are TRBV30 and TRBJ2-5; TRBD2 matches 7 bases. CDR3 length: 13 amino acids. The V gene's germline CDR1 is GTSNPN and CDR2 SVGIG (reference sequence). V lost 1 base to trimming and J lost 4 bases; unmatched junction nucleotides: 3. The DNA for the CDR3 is TGTGCCTGGAGTGGCGGGAGAGCAGAGACCCAGTACTTC. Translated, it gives CAWSGGRAETQYF.

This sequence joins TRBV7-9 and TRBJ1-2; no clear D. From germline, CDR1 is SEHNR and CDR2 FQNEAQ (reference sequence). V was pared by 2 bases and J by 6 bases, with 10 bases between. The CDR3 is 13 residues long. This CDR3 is CASSLSVLDGYTF. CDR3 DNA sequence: TGTGCCAGCAGCTTATCGGTTCTGGATGGCTACACCTTC.

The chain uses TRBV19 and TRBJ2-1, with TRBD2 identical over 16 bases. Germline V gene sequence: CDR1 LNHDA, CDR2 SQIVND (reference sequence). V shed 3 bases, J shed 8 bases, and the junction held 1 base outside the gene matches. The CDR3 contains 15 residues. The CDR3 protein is CASSIGTSGRDEQFF. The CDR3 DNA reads TGTGCCAGTAGTATCGGGACTAGCGGGAGGGATGAGCAGTTCTTC.

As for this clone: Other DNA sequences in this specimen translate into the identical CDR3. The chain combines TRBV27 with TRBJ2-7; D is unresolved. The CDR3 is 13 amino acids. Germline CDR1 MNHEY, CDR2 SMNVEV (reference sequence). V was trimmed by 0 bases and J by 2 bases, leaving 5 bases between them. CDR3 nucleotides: TGTGCCAGCAGTTTATCTTCCGCCTACGAGCAGTACTTC. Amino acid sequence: CASSLSSAYEQYF.